One and the same sample provided the 30 T cell receptor beta chains below, sequenced in a study of blood T cell repertoires in COVID-19. Repertoires were generated with immunoSEQ multiplex PCR, while TCRdb's copy carries only in-frame clones and drops some. The sample holds approximately 350,000 clones, roughly 87% seen once. The sample comprised PBMCs or T cells enriched from blood (not recorded which). All receptors derive from a woman in her twenties or thirties who had recovered from COVID-19.

The V and J genes are TRBV5-1 and TRBJ2-1; 7 bases fit TRBD1. Germline V gene sequence: CDR1 SGHRS, CDR2 YFSETQ. V gave up 7 bases and J gave up 8 bases; unmatched junction bases: 15. The CDR3 is 15 amino acids. The CDR3 here is CASHAFLTGKDEQFF. Written as DNA, the CDR3 is TGCGCCAGCCACGCTTTCCTGACAGGGAAGGATGAGCAGTTCTTC.

This rearrangement joins TRBV10-2 to TRBJ1-5, with TRBD1 as a possible D gene (5 bases). This CDR3 region has 13 residues. Trimming removed 1 base at V and 5 bases at J, with 6 bases between. From germline, CDR1 is WSHSY and CDR2 SAAADI. The DNA for the CDR3 is TGCGCCAGCAGTGAGTTCAGGGATCAGCCCCAGCATTTT. Its translation is CASSEFRDQPQHF.

This clone was observed a single time. V is TRBV19 and J is TRBJ2-5, with TRBD1 matching over 7 bases. Germline V gene sequence: CDR1 LNHDA, CDR2 SQIVND (reference sequence). The CDR3 is 17 amino acids. Trimming took 3 bases from V and 3 from J; bases not matched to a gene: 13. The chain's CDR3 is CASSILYVRQGEETQYF. CDR3 DNA: TGTGCCAGTAGTATTTTGTACGTTCGGCAGGGGGAAGAGACCCAGTACTTC.

This chain joins TRBV6-5 and TRBJ2-5; D possibly corresponds to TRBD1 (5 bases). Germline lookup yields CDR1 MNHEY and CDR2 SVGAGI. The CDR3 is 15 residues long. Trimming cost V 4 bases and J 13 bases, with 25 bases left between them. CDR3 protein: CASSSASGIALWGYF. In DNA form, the CDR3 reads TGTGCCAGCAGTTCAGCTTCAGGGATTGCCCTTTGGGGGTACTTC.

The chain joins TRBV7-2 to TRBJ2-7, with D possibly TRBD1 on 6 matching bases. V was clipped by 4 bases and J by 2 bases, with 15 bases between them. The CDR3 contains 15 residues. From germline, CDR1 is SGHTA and CDR2 FQGNSA. The CDR3 bases are TGTGCCAGCAGCTCATACCAGGGGTCCCCCTACGAGCAGTACTTC. Its protein is CASSSYQGSPYEQYF.

The rearrangement links TRBV30 to TRBJ1-2, with a weak D call TRBD1 (5 bases). Trimming stripped 0 bases from V and 4 bases from J, with 12 bases between. Germline V lookup: CDR1 GTSNPN, CDR2 SVGIG (reference sequence). The CDR3 extends over 14 amino acids. As DNA, the CDR3 is TGTGCCTGGAGTGTTCAGGGATCGAGCTATGGCTACACCTTC. Translation: CAWSVQGSSYGYTF. Supplemented by reference TRBV30 and TRBJ1-2, the full variable domain reads SQTIHQWPATLVQPVGSPLSLECTVEGTSNPNLYWYRQAAGRGLQLLFYSVGIGQISSEVPQNLSASRPQDRQFILSSKKLLLSDSGFYLCAWSVQGSSYGYTFGSGTRLTVV.

The chain carries TRBV12-3 or TRBV12-4 and TRBJ1-5; no definite D call. This CDR3 contains 13 residues. V was cut by 5 bases and J by 2 bases, with 7 bases left in between. In DNA form, the CDR3 reads TGTGCCAGCAGTCTATATGGCAATCAGCCCCAGCATTTT. Amino acids: CASSLYGNQPQHF.

The chain is built from TRBV25-1 and TRBJ1-2; the D gene is possibly TRBD1 (5 bases). The CDR3 spans 14 residues. Per germline, CDR1 MGHDK and CDR2 SYGVNS. Trimming took off 6 bases at V and 0 bases at J, with 11 bases between the two ends. In DNA, the CDR3 is TGTGCCAGCAGCCCGGCAGGGTCTAACTATGGCTACACCTTC. As protein: CASSPAGSNYGYTF.

This clone has a handful of counts. The rearrangement uses TRBV25-1 and TRBJ1-2; weak D call: TRBD1 (6 bases). Germline V gene sequence: CDR1 MGHDK, CDR2 SYGVNS. V was cut by 6 bases and J by 1 base, with 15 bases left in between. The CDR3 extends over 15 amino acids. In DNA form, the CDR3 reads TGTGCCAGCAGAGAGGGGCCAGGGGATAACTATGGCTACACCTTC. It translates to CASREGPGDNYGYTF.

CDR3 region: CASSQGRNTEAFF. CDR3 in DNA: TGTGCCAGCAGTCAGGGGAGGAACACTGAAGCTTTCTTT. This rearrangement joins TRBV7-3 to TRBJ1-1; D is perhaps TRBD1 (6 bases). CDR1 is SGHTA, CDR2 FQGTGA, per germline. The CDR3 loop spans 13 amino acids. V dropped 6 bases and J dropped 1 base, with 9 bases sitting between them.

The chain has TRBV18 and TRBJ1-1; 7 bases are shared with TRBD1. After removal of 0 bases from V and 0 bases from J, the junction contained 4 bases not matched to a gene. CDR3 length: 16 amino acids. Germline values: CDR1 KGHSH, CDR2 LQKENI. CDR3 loop: CASSPPTGLMNTEAFF. The CDR3 DNA is TGTGCCAGCTCACCACCGACAGGGCTCATGAACACTGAAGCTTTCTTT.

The chain recombines TRBV7-2 with TRBJ1-2; possible D gene TRBD1, 6 bases. V lost 6 bases and J 4 bases, leaving 12 bases between the germline ends. In germline, CDR1 is SGHTA, CDR2 FQGNSA. This CDR3 has 13 amino acids. The chain's CDR3 is CASSTGLAYGYTF. CDR3 in DNA: TGTGCCAGCAGTACAGGGCTCGCCTATGGCTACACCTTC.

The chain uses TRBV7-2 and TRBJ1-4, with no clear D. In germline, CDR1 is SGHTA, CDR2 FQGNSA. The CDR3 runs 17 residues. The V gene lost 1 base and the J gene lost 5 bases, with 17 bases spanning the gap. The DNA for the CDR3 is TGTGCCAGCAGCTTAGATCCCTTTTCCGAGGCGAATGAAAAACTGTTTTTT. This codes for CASSLDPFSEANEKLFF.

This clone came up a few times. The chain links TRBV14 to TRBJ2-1, with TRBD2 identical over 11 bases. The germline V gene encodes CDR1 SGHDN and CDR2 FVKESK. With V trimmed by 2 bases and J by 9 bases, 9 bases remained unmatched. The CDR3 is 16 residues long. CDR3 sequence: CASSQLSGTSGSEQFF. CDR3 bases: TGTGCCAGCAGCCAACTCTCCGGGACTAGCGGTAGTGAGCAGTTCTTC. Together with reference TRBV14 and TRBJ2-1, the CDR3 gives the full variable domain: EAGVTQFPSHSVIEKGQTVTLRCDPISGHDNLYWYRRVMGKEIKFLLHFVKESKQDESGMPNNRFLAERTGGTYSTLKVQPAELEDSGVYFCASSQLSGTSGSEQFFGPGTRLTVL.

The CDR3 is CASSPSGTGDLTQYF. The CDR3 bases are TGTGCCAGCAGCCCTAGCGGGACAGGGGACCTTACGCAGTATTTT. This sequence joins TRBV9 and TRBJ2-3, with D possibly matching TRBD1 (10 bases). The CDR3 has 15 amino acids. Germline V gene data show CDR1 as SGDLS and CDR2 as YYNGEE. Trimming took 4 bases from V and 8 from J, leaving 20 bases between them.

The J gene is TRBJ2-1, the V gene TRBV28; D is possibly TRBD2 (7 bases). The CDR3 covers 13 residues. Deletions cut 3 bases from V and 7 bases from J, with 10 bases between. Germline-derived CDR1 and CDR2 are MDHEN and SYDVKM. This CDR3 reads CASSLGGPNEQFF. The CDR3 coding sequence is TGTGCCAGCAGTTTGGGGGGGCCAAATGAGCAGTTCTTC.

This chain links TRBV4-1 with TRBJ2-3; TRBD2 matches at 12 bases. The trim removed 3 bases at V and 2 bases at J, leaving 6 bases unmatched. The CDR3 loop spans 17 amino acids. CDR1 is MGHRA, CDR2 YSYEKL, per germline. CDR3 nucleotide sequence: TGCGCCAGCAGCCAGGATAGGACTAGCGGGACCACAGATACGCAGTATTTT. Amino acids: CASSQDRTSGTTDTQYF.

This chain links TRBV4-2 with TRBJ2-7; 7 bases match TRBD1. The CDR3 has 15 residues. Losses at the gene ends were 4 bases for V and 0 bases for J; bases not matched to a gene: 6. Per the germline V gene, CDR1 is LGHNA and CDR2 is YNFKEQ. CDR3 sequence: CASSRETGTSYEQYF. CDR3 nucleotides: TGTGCCAGCAGCCGCGAGACAGGGACCTCCTACGAGCAGTACTTC.

This clone was detected a few times. J is TRBJ2-3 and V is TRBV11-2; 7 positions agree with TRBD1. This CDR3 is built from 15 residues. Losses at the gene ends were 2 bases for V and 4 bases for J; bases not matched to a gene: 6. The germline CDR1 and CDR2 sequences are SGHAT and FQNNGV. This CDR3 is CASSLRGQTSDTQYF. In nucleotides, the CDR3 is TGTGCCAGCAGCTTACGGGGACAGACCTCAGATACGCAGTATTTT. Supplemented by reference TRBV11-2 and TRBJ2-3, the full variable domain reads EAGVAQSPRYKIIEKRQSVAFWCNPISGHATLYWYQQILGQGPKLLIQFQNNGVVDDSQLPKDRFSAERLKGVDSTLKIQPAKLEDSAVYLCASSLRGQTSDTQYFGPGTRLTVL.

This chain connects TRBV24-1 to TRBJ2-5; maybe TRBD1 (6 bases). This CDR3 is 15 amino acids long. Deletions cut 0 bases from V and 0 bases from J, with 7 bases between. Per germline, CDR1 KGHDR and CDR2 SFDVKD. CDR3 sequence (DNA): TGTGCCACCAGTGATTTGAGGACAGACCAAGAGACCCAGTACTTC. This codes for CATSDLRTDQETQYF.

The rearrangement links TRBV7-9 to TRBJ1-6, with TRBD1 as a possible D gene (5 bases). Trimming left V 1 base short and J 13 bases short, with 11 bases between. The CDR3 is made up of 13 amino acids. Germline V lookup: CDR1 SEHNR, CDR2 FQNEAQ (reference sequence). This CDR3 is CASSLVWGSPLHF. The CDR3 DNA reads TGTGCCAGCAGCTTAGTATGGGGCTCGCCCCTCCACTTT.

This chain joins TRBV5-1 and TRBJ2-3; 7 bases are shared with TRBD1. The CDR3 runs 14 residues. CDR1 SGHRS and CDR2 YFSETQ come from the germline V gene. The J segment lost 6 bases and the V segment lost 4 bases, leaving 8 bases of the junction unmatched. CDR3 region: CASSPGTDSDTQYF. In nucleotides, the CDR3 is TGCGCCAGCAGCCCGGGGACAGATTCGGATACGCAGTATTTT.

The chain joins TRBV29-1 to TRBJ1-2, with 9 nucleotides matching TRBD1. V lost 6 bases and J lost 7; bases outside the gene matches: 6. The CDR3 totals 12 residues. The germline V gene has CDR1 SQVTM and CDR2 ANQGSEA. The CDR3 nucleotides are TGCAGCGTGGCCGGGACAGGGTTTGGCTACACCTTC. Residues: CSVAGTGFGYTF.

V and J are TRBV7-3 and TRBJ2-2, with 9 bases aligning to TRBD1. Losses at the gene ends were 4 bases for V and 5 bases for J; bases not matched to a gene: 5. CDR1 is SGHTA, CDR2 FQGTGA, per germline. This CDR3 comprises 15 residues. The CDR3: CASSSQTGGTGELFF. The CDR3 nucleotides are TGTGCCAGCAGCTCCCAGACAGGGGGTACCGGGGAGCTGTTTTTT.

The chain links TRBV7-9 to TRBJ1-4; 8 bases map to TRBD1. Germline V gene sequence: CDR1 SEHNR, CDR2 FQNEAQ (reference sequence). The CDR3 is 14 amino acids. The trim removed 5 bases at V and 8 bases at J, leaving 7 bases unmatched. The CDR3 sequence: CASSRGTGREKLFF. In DNA form, the CDR3 reads TGTGCCAGCAGCCGAGGGACAGGTAGAGAAAAACTGTTTTTT.

This clone turned up a few times. The CDR3 protein is CASSLVGRPTNNEQFF. CDR3 DNA sequence: TGCGCCAGCAGCTTGGTAGGTAGACCAACTAACAATGAGCAGTTCTTC. V usage is TRBV5-1 and J usage is TRBJ2-1; unclear D gene. The CDR3 runs to 16 residues. Trimming shortened V by 0 bases and J by 5 bases, and 15 bases separated the two germline ends. The germline V gene has CDR1 SGHRS and CDR2 YFSETQ.

The J gene is TRBJ1-2, the V gene TRBV18; 7 bases fit TRBD1. V lost 8 bases, J lost 3 bases, and 21 bases stayed unmatched. Germline CDR1 KGHSH, CDR2 LQKENI. The CDR3 is 18 residues long. CDR3 region: CASAILPSSGTDHYGYTF. The CDR3 DNA sequence: TGTGCCAGCGCTATACTTCCGAGTTCGGGGACAGATCACTATGGCTACACCTTC.

CDR3 residues: CASSDSNQPQHF. Here the CDR3 DNA reads TGTGCCAGCTCAGATAGCAATCAGCCCCAGCATTTT. The chain couples TRBV28 to TRBJ1-5; no clear D gene. Germline V lookup: CDR1 MDHEN, CDR2 SYDVKM. This CDR3 is built from 12 residues. V lost 8 bases and J lost 0, with 5 bases in between.

The rearrangement joins TRBV6-1 to TRBJ2-7, with 8 bases matching TRBD2. Trimming removed 2 bases from V and 0 bases from J; junction bases left unmatched: 6. CDR1 and CDR2 (germline): MNHNS, SASEGT. CDR3 length: 16 amino acids. The CDR3 loop reads CASSEPSLAASYEQYF. CDR3 bases: TGTGCCAGCAGTGAACCATCACTAGCGGCCTCCTACGAGCAGTACTTC.

The chain has TRBV5-8 and TRBJ1-6; TRBD1 agrees at 9 bases. The CDR3 contains 15 residues. Germline assignment: CDR1 SGHTS and CDR2 YDEGEE. The V segment lost 4 bases and the J segment 8 bases; nucleotides outside the gene matches: 7. CDR3 sequence (DNA): TGTGCCAGCAGCCCCGGGACAGGGAGAGATTCACCCCTCCACTTT. The encoded protein is CASSPGTGRDSPLHF. The complete variable domain, with remaining parts taken from reference TRBV5-8 and TRBJ1-6, reads EAGVTQSPTHLIKTRGQQATLRCSPISGHTSVYWYQQALGLGLQFLLWYDEGEERNRGNFPPRFSGRQFPNYSSELNVNALELEDSALYLCASSPGTGRDSPLHFGNGTRLTVT.